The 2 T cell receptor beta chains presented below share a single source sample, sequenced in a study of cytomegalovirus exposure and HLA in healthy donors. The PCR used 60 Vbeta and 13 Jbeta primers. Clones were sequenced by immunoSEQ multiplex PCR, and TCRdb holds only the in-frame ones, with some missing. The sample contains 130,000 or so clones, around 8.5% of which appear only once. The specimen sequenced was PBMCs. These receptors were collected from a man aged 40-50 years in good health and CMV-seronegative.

In nucleotides, the CDR3 is TGTGCCAGCAGCTCGGGACAGACATACACTGAAGCTTTCTTT. Protein product: CASSSGQTYTEAFF. The V gene is TRBV5-6, the J gene TRBJ1-1; 7 positions agree with TRBD1. This CDR3 spans 14 amino acids. Germline-derived CDR1 and CDR2 are SGHDT and YYEEEE. J was trimmed by 3 bases and V by 3 bases; bases with no gene match: 5.

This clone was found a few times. The CDR3 DNA reads TGCGCCAGCAGCCACCCGATTCTACGACAGCACACTGAAGCTTTCTTT. The encoded protein is CASSHPILRQHTEAFF. This chain joins TRBV4-1 and TRBJ1-1; the D gene is possibly TRBD1 (5 bases). CDR3 length: 16 amino acids. Germline V CDR1 and CDR2: MGHRA, YSYEKL. V gave up 3 bases and J gave up 3 bases, with 17 bases separating them.